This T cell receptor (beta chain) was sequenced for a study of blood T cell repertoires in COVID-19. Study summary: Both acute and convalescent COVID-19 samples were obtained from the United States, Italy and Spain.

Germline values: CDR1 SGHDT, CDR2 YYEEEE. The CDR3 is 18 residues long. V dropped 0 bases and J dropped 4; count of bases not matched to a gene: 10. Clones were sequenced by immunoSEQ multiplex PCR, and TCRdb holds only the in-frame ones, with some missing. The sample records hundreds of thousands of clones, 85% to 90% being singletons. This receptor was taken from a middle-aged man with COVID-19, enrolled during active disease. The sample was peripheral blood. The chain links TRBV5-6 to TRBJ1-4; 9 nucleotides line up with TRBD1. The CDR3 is CASSLVGQGPRDNEKLFF. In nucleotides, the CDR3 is TGTGCCAGCAGCTTGGTGGGACAGGGACCTAGGGATAATGAAAAACTGTTTTTT.